Listed below are T cell receptor beta chains from one sample, sequenced in a study of OX40 agonist ivuxolimab in advanced cancers. TCRdb's table, derived via immunoSEQ multiplex PCR, lists solely in-frame clones and lacks some. The table has around 71,000 clones, 60% to 80% seen once. The specimen comprised CD4+ or CD8+ T cells sorted from blood, sampled in a trial of the OX40 agonist ivuxolimab. These receptors were collected from an adult with an advanced solid tumor such as melanoma, head and neck, liver or kidney cancer. Each CDR3 is given with its conserved first and last residue. A D gene is named only where the DNA matches it firmly. The listing skips clone size in some rows; elsewhere it reads once, few, many or a size class.

cdr3_length: 13; v_call: TRBV5-4; d_call: NA; clone_size: NA; j_call: TRBJ1-2; cdr3_aa: CASSLQGNYGYTF; cdr3_nt: TGTGCCAGCAGCTTGCAGGGTAACTATGGCTACACCTTC
cdr3_length: 15; v_call: TRBV5-6; d_call: NA; clone_size: NA; j_call: TRBJ1-3; cdr3_aa: CASSLYGYSGNTIYF; cdr3_nt: TGTGCCAGCAGCTTGTATGGGTACTCTGGAAACACCATATATTTT
cdr3_length: 15; v_call: TRBV5-4; d_call: NA; clone_size: NA; j_call: TRBJ1-6; cdr3_aa: CASSSAGQLNSPLHF; cdr3_nt: TGTGCCAGCAGCTCGGCCGGACAGTTAAATTCACCCCTCCACTTT
cdr3_length: 11; v_call: TRBV5-5; d_call: NA; clone_size: NA; j_call: TRBJ1-1; cdr3_aa: CASSLRDEAFF; cdr3_nt: TGTGCCAGCAGCTTGAGGGATGAAGCTTTCTTT
cdr3_length: 16; v_call: TRBV15; d_call: NA; clone_size: NA; j_call: TRBJ2-3; cdr3_aa: CATSRADRRGTDTQYF; cdr3_nt: TGTGCCACCAGCAGAGCGGACAGGAGGGGCACAGATACGCAGTATTTT
cdr3_length: 14; v_call: TRBV27; d_call: NA; clone_size: NA; j_call: TRBJ2-7; cdr3_aa: CASSLTKLSYEQYF; cdr3_nt: TGTGCCAGCAGTCTTACAAAGCTCTCCTACGAGCAGTACTTC
cdr3_length: 14; v_call: TRBV10-2; d_call: TRBD1; clone_size: NA; j_call: TRBJ2-5; cdr3_aa: CASAGRQGVETQYF; cdr3_nt: TGCGCCAGCGCCGGTAGACAGGGGGTAGAGACCCAGTACTTC
cdr3_length: 14; v_call: TRBV10-2; d_call: TRBD1; clone_size: few; j_call: TRBJ1-4; cdr3_aa: CASSEIDRGEKLFF; cdr3_nt: TGCGCCAGCAGTGAAATCGACAGGGGTGAAAAACTGTTTTTT
cdr3_length: 15; v_call: TRBV7-9; d_call: NA; clone_size: few; j_call: TRBJ1-5; cdr3_aa: CASSLTGGGNQPQHF; cdr3_nt: TGTGCCAGCAGCTTGACTGGGGGGGGAAATCAGCCCCAGCATTTT
cdr3_length: 18; v_call: TRBV5-1; d_call: NA; clone_size: NA; j_call: TRBJ2-6; cdr3_aa: CASSLAGGQLSGANVLTF; cdr3_nt: TGCGCCAGCAGCTTGGCCGGGGGACAGCTCTCTGGGGCCAACGTCCTGACTTTC
cdr3_length: 15; v_call: TRBV28; d_call: TRBD2; clone_size: few; j_call: TRBJ2-1; cdr3_aa: CASSLAGEGYNEQFF; cdr3_nt: TGTGCCAGCAGTTTAGCGGGAGAGGGATACAATGAGCAGTTCTTC
cdr3_length: 18; v_call: TRBV28; d_call: NA; clone_size: NA; j_call: TRBJ2-7; cdr3_aa: CASRRRGGGGKFSYEQYF; cdr3_nt: TGTGCCAGCAGGCGGAGGGGTGGAGGCGGGAAATTCTCCTACGAGCAGTACTTC
cdr3_length: 17; v_call: TRBV4-3; d_call: TRBD1; clone_size: NA; j_call: TRBJ1-2; cdr3_aa: CASSQGTGTGGGYGYTF; cdr3_nt: TGCGCCAGCAGCCAAGGGACAGGGACAGGGGGGGGCTATGGCTACACCTTC
cdr3_length: 14; v_call: TRBV6-4; d_call: TRBD1; clone_size: few; j_call: TRBJ1-6; cdr3_aa: CASSEQGTGSPLHF; cdr3_nt: TGTGCCAGCAGCGAACAGGGGACTGGATCACCCCTCCACTTT